Each of the 9 T cell receptor beta chains below was sequenced from the same sample in a study of blood T cell repertoires in COVID-19. This table comes from immunoSEQ multiplex PCR, and its TCRdb copy is limited to in-frame clones, with some not included. The repertoire holds 140,000 or so clones, over 85% seen once, with 1.5% to 2% in the top ten. The material sequenced was peripheral blood. These receptors were taken from a human donor in a cohort sampled during active COVID-19.

This clone was counted a few times. This chain uses TRBV5-4 with TRBJ1-6; maybe TRBD1 (6 bases). This CDR3 spans 16 amino acids. V lost 0 bases and J 5 bases, leaving 12 bases between the germline ends. Germline V lookup: CDR1 SGHNT, CDR2 YYREEE (reference sequence). CDR3 nucleotides: TGTGCCAGCAGCTTGGAAGGGGGGGCAAATAATTCACCCCTCCACTTT. Its protein is CASSLEGGANNSPLHF.

The V call is TRBV30, the J call TRBJ2-2, with a possible D match to TRBD1 (5 bases). Trimming pared 1 base from V and 0 bases from J, leaving 6 bases between. The germline V gene encodes CDR1 GTSNPN and CDR2 SVGIG (reference sequence). This CDR3 is built from 14 residues. This CDR3 reads CAWSADTNTGELFF. CDR3 bases: TGTGCCTGGAGTGCGGACACGAACACCGGGGAGCTGTTTTTT. The full variable domain, its missing parts supplied by reference TRBV30 and TRBJ2-2, is SQTIHQWPATLVQPVGSPLSLECTVEGTSNPNLYWYRQAAGRGLQLLFYSVGIGQISSEVPQNLSASRPQDRQFILSSKKLLLSDSGFYLCAWSADTNTGELFFGEGSRLTVL.

The chain employs TRBV7-8 and TRBJ1-2, with D tentatively TRBD1 (5 bases). CDR3 length: 13 residues. CDR1 and CDR2 from the germline V gene are SGHVS and FQNEAQ. The ends were cut back, 6 bases at V and 6 bases at J, with 14 bases in the middle. The CDR3 DNA sequence: TGTGCCAGCAGGCCCAATAGGGGCCATGGCTACACCTTC. Translating it yields CASRPNRGHGYTF.

The V and J genes are TRBV21-1 and TRBJ2-2; the listed D gene, TRBD1, was not tested against the DNA. TRBV21-1 is deemed a pseudogene. The CDR3 is 15 amino acids. The CDR3: CASSPSDRDTGELFF. The CDR3 coding sequence is TGTGCCAGCAGCCCATCGGACAGGGACACCGGGGAGCTGTTTTTT.

V gene TRBV9 combines with J gene TRBJ2-7, with D maybe TRBD1 (5 bases). V shed 2 bases and J shed 6 bases, with 15 bases lying between them. The CDR3 extends over 14 amino acids. Germline V gives CDR1 SGDLS, CDR2 YYNGEE. In DNA, the CDR3 is TGTGCCAGCAGCGTCCAGGCCTGGGGCGGCGAGCAGTACTTC. This encodes CASSVQAWGGEQYF.

This clone was seen a handful of times. The V call is TRBV30, the J call TRBJ1-5, with D hard to call. V was shortened by 7 bases and J by 1 base, with 11 bases between the two germline ends. Germline CDR1 and CDR2: GTSNPN and SVGIG (reference sequence). CDR3 length: 13 residues. The CDR3 protein is CASSPGSNQPQHF. CDR3 nucleotide sequence: TGTGCCTCCAGTCCAGGCAGCAATCAGCCCCAGCATTTT.

A word on this clone: Mismatch with germline at one junction end may stem from a read error. The same CDR3 arises from other DNA sequences in this sample as well. The chain has TRBV15 and TRBJ1-1; TRBD1 is a possible D gene (5 bases). Germline V gene lookup returns CDR1 LNHNV and CDR2 YYDKDF (reference sequence). There are 14 residues in the CDR3. CDR3 region: CATSREKRGTEAFF. CDR3 DNA: TGTGCCACCAGCAGAGAGAAAAGGGGTACTGAAGCTTTTTTT.

The chain recombines TRBV2 with TRBJ1-3; possibly TRBD1 for D (6 bases). With 6 bases removed from V and 7 bases from J, the gap between germline ends came to 22 bases. Per germline, CDR1 SNHLY and CDR2 FYNNEI. The CDR3 extends over 16 amino acids. The CDR3 reads CASSRKQGIQGNTIYF. CDR3 in DNA: TGTGCCAGCAGCCGAAAACAGGGAATTCAGGGCAACACCATATATTTT. Using reference TRBV2 and TRBJ1-3 for the parts outside the CDR3, the full variable domain is EPEVTQTPSHQVTQMGQEVILRCVPISNHLYFYWYRQILGQKVEFLVSFYNNEISEKSEIFDDQFSVERPDGSNFTLKIRSTKLEDSAMYFCASSRKQGIQGNTIYFGEGSWLTVV.

This clone was recorded a few times. The J gene is TRBJ1-5, the V gene TRBV7-9; 7 bases align to TRBD1. Unmatched junction bases numbered 8, after V lost 4 bases and J lost 2 bases. The length of the CDR3 is 16 residues. Germline V CDR1 and CDR2: SEHNR, FQNEAQ (reference sequence). The CDR3 sequence: CASSSGGGLGNQPQHF. CDR3 bases: TGTGCCAGCAGCTCTGGAGGGGGCCTTGGCAATCAGCCCCAGCATTTT.